These T cell receptor beta chains were read from a single sample in a study of cytomegalovirus exposure and HLA in healthy donors. Produced via immunoSEQ multiplex PCR; TCRdb's table is partial and in-frame only. The sample comprises around 150,000 clones, more than 70% of which are singletons, and 4.5% to 6% rests with the top ten. Sequenced input: PBMCs. Source of these receptors: a woman between 45 and 65 years old in good health and CMV-seronegative. Both conserved end residues are part of each CDR3. D genes are given only for firm matches. Clone size is shown for a subset of rows, as once, few, many or a class of expanded clone.

cdr3_nt cdr3_aa cdr3_length j_call d_call v_call clone_size
TGTGCCATCAGCCAACTCCCGAACACTGAAGCTTTCTTT CAISQLPNTEAFF 13 TRBJ1-1 NA TRBV10-3 NA
TGTGCCAGCAGCGCGTGGACCTTAGGGGACACTGAAGCTTTCTTT CASSAWTLGDTEAFF 15 TRBJ1-1 NA TRBV2 NA
TGCGCCAGCAGCTTGGGGGCAGGGACTAACTATGGCTACACCTTC CASSLGAGTNYGYTF 15 TRBJ1-2 NA TRBV5-1 NA
TGTGCCAGCCACAGGGGGCCTAATGAAAAACTGTTTTTT CASHRGPNEKLFF 13 TRBJ1-4 TRBD1 TRBV7-9 NA
TGCAGCGTTGAAGCGGGGACAGGGGTCTGGGGCTACACCTTC CSVEAGTGVWGYTF 14 TRBJ1-2 TRBD1 TRBV29-1 NA
TGTGCCAGCAGCCCCCCGGAGGGCCTAGCCAAAAACATTCAGTACTTC CASSPPEGLAKNIQYF 16 TRBJ2-4 NA TRBV13 NA
TGTGCCAGTAGTAAGACAGAGGTTTGGGGAGAGCAGTACTTC CASSKTEVWGEQYF 14 TRBJ2-7 NA TRBV19 NA
TGTGCCAGCAGCTCGACAGGGGGCCGTGAAAAACTGTTTTTT CASSSTGGREKLFF 14 TRBJ1-4 TRBD1 TRBV7-2 NA
TGTGCCAGCATTTCCCTGACTGGTAGTTCACCCCTCCACTTT CASISLTGSSPLHF 14 TRBJ1-6 NA TRBV6-1 NA
TGCGCCAGCAGCTTAACAGGGACGGATGAAAAACTGTTTTTT CASSLTGTDEKLFF 14 TRBJ1-4 NA TRBV5-1 NA
TGTGCCAGCATTGGGTCAGGGGTTTCACCCCTCCACTTT CASIGSGVSPLHF 13 TRBJ1-6 NA TRBV2 once
TGTGCCAGCAGCTCGTCTCCCCGGGGGACCTTTCCTTCACCCCTCCACTTT CASSSSPRGTFPSPLHF 17 TRBJ1-6 NA TRBV7-3 NA
TGCGCCAGCAGCTTGGGGACGGACAGGGGAATCGACGAGCAGTACTTC CASSLGTDRGIDEQYF 16 TRBJ2-7 TRBD1 TRBV5-1 NA
TGTGCCAGCAGAGGACTAGCGGGGGCCTACAATGAGCAGTTCTTC CASRGLAGAYNEQFF 15 TRBJ2-1 TRBD2 TRBV2 once
TGTGCCAGCAGCCCTAGACAGGGCTGGGATGAGCAGTTCTTC CASSPRQGWDEQFF 14 TRBJ2-1 TRBD1 TRBV11-3 NA
TGTGTCAGCAGTACGGGACTAGGGACCGGGGAGCTGTTTTTT CVSSTGLGTGELFF 14 TRBJ2-2 TRBD2 TRBV6-1 NA
TGTGCCAGCAGCTTCGGTAGGAGGACAGGGGCCAATGAGCAGTTCTTC CASSFGRRTGANEQFF 16 TRBJ2-1 TRBD1 TRBV5-8 NA
TGTGCCAGCAGCTCACCGACAGGGGTTGGAAACACCATATATTTT CASSSPTGVGNTIYF 15 TRBJ1-3 TRBD1 TRBV5-6 NA
TGTGCCAGCAGCTTAGGGGGACAGGGATCCGAGCAGTACTTC CASSLGGQGSEQYF 14 TRBJ2-7 TRBD1 TRBV7-9 once
TGTGCCAGCAGCCCCGACAGCCTGAATGAGCAGTTCTTC CASSPDSLNEQFF 13 TRBJ2-1 NA TRBV7-9 NA
TGTGCCAGCAGTTTTATTTTAGTGACAGGGTCTCTTTTCTTT CASSFILVTGSLFF 14 TRBJ1-1 TRBD1 TRBV27 NA
TGCGCCAGCCGACAGGGGGGAAACAATCAGCCCCAGCATTTT CASRQGGNNQPQHF 14 TRBJ1-5 TRBD1 TRBV10-2 NA
TGTGCCAGCAGCCTCGGACTAGCGGCAGATACGCAGTATTTT CASSLGLAADTQYF 14 TRBJ2-3 TRBD2 TRBV5-4 once
TGTGCCAGCAGCAACAACAGGGGTGGAGAGCAGTACTTC CASSNNRGGEQYF 13 TRBJ2-7 TRBD1 TRBV13 NA